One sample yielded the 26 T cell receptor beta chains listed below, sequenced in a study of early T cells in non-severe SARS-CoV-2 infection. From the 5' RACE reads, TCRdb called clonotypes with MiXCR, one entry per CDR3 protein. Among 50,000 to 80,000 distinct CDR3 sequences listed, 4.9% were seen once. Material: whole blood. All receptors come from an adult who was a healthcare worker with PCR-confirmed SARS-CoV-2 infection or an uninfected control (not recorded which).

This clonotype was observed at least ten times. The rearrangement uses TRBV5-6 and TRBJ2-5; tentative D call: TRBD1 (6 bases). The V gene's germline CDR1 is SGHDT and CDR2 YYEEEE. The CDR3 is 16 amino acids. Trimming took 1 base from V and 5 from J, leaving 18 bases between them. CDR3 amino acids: CASSLPKGDTFETQYF. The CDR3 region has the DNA TGTGCCAGCAGCTTGCCGAAAGGGGACACATTCGAGACCCAGTACTTC.

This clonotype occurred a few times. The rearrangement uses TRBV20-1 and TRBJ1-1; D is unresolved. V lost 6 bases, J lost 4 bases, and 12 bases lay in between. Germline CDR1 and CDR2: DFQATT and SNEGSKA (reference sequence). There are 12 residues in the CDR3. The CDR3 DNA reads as TGCAGTGCGGAGCCTAGGAGCACTGAAGCTTTCTTT. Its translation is CSAEPRSTEAFF.

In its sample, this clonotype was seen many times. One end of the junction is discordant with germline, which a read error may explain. The CDR3 sequence is CVSSLIQGGEQFF. CDR3 in DNA: TGTGTCAGCAGCTTAATCCAGGGTGGTGAGCAGTTCTTC. The chain carries TRBV11-3 and TRBJ2-1; D is possibly TRBD1 (5 bases). This CDR3 has 13 amino acids. Germline V gene sequence: CDR1 SGHNT, CDR2 YENEEA.

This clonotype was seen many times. This CDR3 is CASSRVGLNEKLFF. CDR3 nucleotide sequence: TGTGCCAGCAGCCGAGTTGGGCTCAATGAAAAACTGTTTTTT. The rearrangement links TRBV12-3 or TRBV12-4 to TRBJ1-4; no reliable D call. Trimming removed 6 bases at V and 5 bases at J, with 13 bases between. The CDR3 consists of 14 residues.

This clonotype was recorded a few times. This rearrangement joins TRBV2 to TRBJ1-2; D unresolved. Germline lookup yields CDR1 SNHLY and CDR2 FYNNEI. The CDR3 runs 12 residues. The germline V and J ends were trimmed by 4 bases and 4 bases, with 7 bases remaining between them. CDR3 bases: TGTGCCAGCAGTGGGACCTCCTATGGCTACACCTTC. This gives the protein CASSGTSYGYTF.

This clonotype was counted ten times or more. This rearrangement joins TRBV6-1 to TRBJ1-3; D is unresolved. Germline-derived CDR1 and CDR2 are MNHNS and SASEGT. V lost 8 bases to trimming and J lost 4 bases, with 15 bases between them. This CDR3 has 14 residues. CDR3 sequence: CASDEYLGGNTIYF. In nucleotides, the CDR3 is TGTGCCAGCGATGAATACCTCGGGGGAAACACCATATATTTT.

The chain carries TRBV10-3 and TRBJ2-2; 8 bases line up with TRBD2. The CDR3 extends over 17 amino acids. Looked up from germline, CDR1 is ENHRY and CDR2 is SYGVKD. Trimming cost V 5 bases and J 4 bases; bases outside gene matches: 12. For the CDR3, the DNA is TGTGCCATCAGTTTCCGAACTAGCGGAGTTGGCACCGGGGAGCTGTTTTTT. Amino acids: CAISFRTSGVGTGELFF.

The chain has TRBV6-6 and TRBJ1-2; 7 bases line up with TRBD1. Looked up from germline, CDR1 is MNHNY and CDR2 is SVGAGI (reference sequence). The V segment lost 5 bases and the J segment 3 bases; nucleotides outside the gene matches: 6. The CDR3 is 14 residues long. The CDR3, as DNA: TGTGCCAGCAGTCCCGCAGGGGGTGACTATGGCTACACCTTC. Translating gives CASSPAGGDYGYTF.

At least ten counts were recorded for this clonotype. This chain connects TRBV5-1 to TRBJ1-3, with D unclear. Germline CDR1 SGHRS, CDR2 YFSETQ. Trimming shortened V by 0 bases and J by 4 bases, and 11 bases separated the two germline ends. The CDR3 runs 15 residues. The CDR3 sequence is CASSLAHPAGNTIYF. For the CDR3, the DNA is TGCGCCAGCAGCTTGGCACACCCGGCGGGAAACACCATATATTTT. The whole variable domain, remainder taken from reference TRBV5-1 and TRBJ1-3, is KAGVTQTPRYLIKTRGQQVTLSCSPISGHRSVSWYQQTPGQGLQFLFEYFSETQRNKGNFPGRFSGRQFSNSRSEMNVSTLELGDSALYLCASSLAHPAGNTIYFGEGSWLTVV.

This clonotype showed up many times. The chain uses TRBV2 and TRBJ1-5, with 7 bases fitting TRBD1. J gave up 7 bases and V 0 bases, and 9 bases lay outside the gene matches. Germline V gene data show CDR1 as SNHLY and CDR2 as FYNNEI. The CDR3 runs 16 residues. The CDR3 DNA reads TGTGCCAGCAGTGAAGCGCTGACAGGGAGGGTCCAGCCCCAGCATTTT. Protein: CASSEALTGRVQPQHF.

In DNA form, the CDR3 reads TGTGCCAGCAGCGAAGACCGGGAGCCTGCAGATACGCAGTATTTT. Residues: CASSEDREPADTQYF. V usage is TRBV7-2 and J usage is TRBJ2-3; possibly TRBD2 for D (6 bases). Germline CDR1 is SGHTA and CDR2 is FQGNSA. V was trimmed by 5 bases and J by 4 bases, leaving 16 bases between them. This CDR3 spans 15 amino acids.

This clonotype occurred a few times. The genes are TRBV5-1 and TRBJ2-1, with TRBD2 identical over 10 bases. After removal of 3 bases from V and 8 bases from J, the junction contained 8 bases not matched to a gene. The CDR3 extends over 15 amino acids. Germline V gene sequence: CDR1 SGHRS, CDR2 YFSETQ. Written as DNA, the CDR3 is TGCGCCAGCAGCTCGGGACTAGCGAGAGTCCATGAGCAGTTCTTC. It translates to CASSSGLARVHEQFF. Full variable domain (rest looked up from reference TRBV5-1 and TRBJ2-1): KAGVTQTPRYLIKTRGQQVTLSCSPISGHRSVSWYQQTPGQGLQFLFEYFSETQRNKGNFPGRFSGRQFSNSRSEMNVSTLELGDSALYLCASSSGLARVHEQFFGPGTRLTVL.

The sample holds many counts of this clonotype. The CDR3 sequence: CASSSRTIPVHDIQYF. The CDR3 DNA reads TGCGCCAGCAGCTCCCGAACTATTCCCGTCCATGACATTCAGTACTTC. The chain recombines TRBV5-1 with TRBJ2-4; no definite D call. V lost 3 bases, J lost 8 bases, and 21 bases lay in between. Germline CDR1 reads SGHRS; CDR2 reads YFSETQ. The CDR3 runs to 16 residues.

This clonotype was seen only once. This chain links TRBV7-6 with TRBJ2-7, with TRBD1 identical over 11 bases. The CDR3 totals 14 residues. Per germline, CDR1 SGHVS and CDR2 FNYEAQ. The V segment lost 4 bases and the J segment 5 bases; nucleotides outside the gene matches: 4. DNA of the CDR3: TGTGCCAGCAGCTCTCGGACAGGGGGCCACGAGCAGTACTTC. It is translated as CASSSRTGGHEQYF.

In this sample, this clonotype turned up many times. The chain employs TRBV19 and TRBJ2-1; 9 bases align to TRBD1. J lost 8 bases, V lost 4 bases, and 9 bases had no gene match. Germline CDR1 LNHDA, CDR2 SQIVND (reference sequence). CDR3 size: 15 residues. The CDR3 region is CASSTSQGANDEQFF. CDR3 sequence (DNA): TGTGCCAGTAGTACCTCACAGGGGGCTAACGATGAGCAGTTCTTC.

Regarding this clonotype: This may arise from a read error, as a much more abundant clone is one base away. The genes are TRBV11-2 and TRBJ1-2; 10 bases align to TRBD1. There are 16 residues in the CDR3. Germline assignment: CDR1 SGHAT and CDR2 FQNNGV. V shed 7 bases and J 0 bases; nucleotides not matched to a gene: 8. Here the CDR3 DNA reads TGTGCCAGCACTCGGACAGGGGGATGCTCTAACTATGGCTACACCTTC. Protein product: CASTRTGGCSNYGYTF.

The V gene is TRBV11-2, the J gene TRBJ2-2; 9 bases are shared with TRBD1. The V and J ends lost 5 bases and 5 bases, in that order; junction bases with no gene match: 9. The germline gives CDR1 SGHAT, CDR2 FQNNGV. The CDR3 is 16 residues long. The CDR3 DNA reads TGTGCCAGCAGCCCCCGTTTGGGGACAGGGACCGGGGAGCTGTTTTTT. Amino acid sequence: CASSPRLGTGTGELFF.

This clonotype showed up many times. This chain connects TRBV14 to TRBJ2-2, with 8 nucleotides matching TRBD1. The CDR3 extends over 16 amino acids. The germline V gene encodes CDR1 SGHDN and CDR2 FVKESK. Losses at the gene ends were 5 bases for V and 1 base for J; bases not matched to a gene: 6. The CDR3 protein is CASSKGQGQNTGELFF. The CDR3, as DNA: TGTGCCAGCAGCAAAGGACAGGGCCAGAACACCGGGGAGCTGTTTTTT.

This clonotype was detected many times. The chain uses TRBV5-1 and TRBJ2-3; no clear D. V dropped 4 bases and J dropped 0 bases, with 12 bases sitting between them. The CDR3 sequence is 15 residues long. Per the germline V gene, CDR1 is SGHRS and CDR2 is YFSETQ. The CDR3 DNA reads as TGCGCCAGCAGCGCCCTATCCGCTAGCACAGATACGCAGTATTTT. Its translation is CASSALSASTDTQYF.

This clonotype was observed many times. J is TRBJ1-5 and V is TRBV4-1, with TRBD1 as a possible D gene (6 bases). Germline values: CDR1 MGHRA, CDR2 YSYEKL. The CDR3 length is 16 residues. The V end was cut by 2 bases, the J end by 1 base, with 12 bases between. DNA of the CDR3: TGCGCCAGCAGCCAAAGGGCAAGGGGGAGCAATCAGCCCCAGCATTTT. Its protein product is CASSQRARGSNQPQHF.

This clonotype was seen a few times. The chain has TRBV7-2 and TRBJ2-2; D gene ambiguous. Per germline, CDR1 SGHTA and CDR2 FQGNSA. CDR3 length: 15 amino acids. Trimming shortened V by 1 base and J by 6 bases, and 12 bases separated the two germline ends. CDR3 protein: CASSLGPHGSGELFF. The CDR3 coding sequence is TGTGCCAGCAGCTTAGGCCCCCATGGCTCCGGGGAGCTGTTTTTT. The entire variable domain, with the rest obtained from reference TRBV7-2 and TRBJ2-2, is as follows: GAGVSQSPSNKVTEKGKDVELRCDPISGHTALYWYRQSLGQGLEFLIYFQGNSAPDKSGLPSDRFSAERTGGSVSTLTIQRTQQEDSAVYLCASSLGPHGSGELFFGEGSRLTVL.

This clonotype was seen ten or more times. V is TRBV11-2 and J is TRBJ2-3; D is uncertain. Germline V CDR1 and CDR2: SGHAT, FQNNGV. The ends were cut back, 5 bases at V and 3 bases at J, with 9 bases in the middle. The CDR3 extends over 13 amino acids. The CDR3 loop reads CASSQYQTDTQYF. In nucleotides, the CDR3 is TGTGCCAGCAGCCAGTACCAGACAGATACGCAGTATTTT. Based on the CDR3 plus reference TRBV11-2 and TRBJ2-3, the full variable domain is EAGVAQSPRYKIIEKRQSVAFWCNPISGHATLYWYQQILGQGPKLLIQFQNNGVVDDSQLPKDRFSAERLKGVDSTLKIQPAKLEDSAVYLCASSQYQTDTQYFGPGTRLTVL.

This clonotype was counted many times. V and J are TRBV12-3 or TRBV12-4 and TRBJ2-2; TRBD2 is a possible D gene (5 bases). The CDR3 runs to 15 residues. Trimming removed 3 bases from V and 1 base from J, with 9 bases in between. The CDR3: CASSLSSRNTGELFF. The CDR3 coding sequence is TGTGCCAGCAGTTTGTCTAGCAGGAACACCGGGGAGCTGTTTTTT.

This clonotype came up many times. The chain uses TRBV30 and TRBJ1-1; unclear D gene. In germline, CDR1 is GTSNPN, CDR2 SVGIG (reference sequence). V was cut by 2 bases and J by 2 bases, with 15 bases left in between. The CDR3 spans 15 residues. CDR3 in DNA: TGTGCCTGGAGTCCTTTGGCGGAAGACAACACTGAAGCTTTCTTT. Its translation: CAWSPLAEDNTEAFF.

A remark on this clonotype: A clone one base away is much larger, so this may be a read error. The CDR3 loop is CATSDFQAGGAGELLF. CDR3 in DNA: TGTGCCACCAGTGATTTTCAAGCAGGGGGGGCCGGGGAGCTGTTGTTT. This chain joins TRBV24-1 and TRBJ2-2; D assignment may be TRBD1 or TRBD2 (7 bases each). The V gene's germline CDR1 is KGHDR and CDR2 SFDVKD. The CDR3 totals 16 residues.

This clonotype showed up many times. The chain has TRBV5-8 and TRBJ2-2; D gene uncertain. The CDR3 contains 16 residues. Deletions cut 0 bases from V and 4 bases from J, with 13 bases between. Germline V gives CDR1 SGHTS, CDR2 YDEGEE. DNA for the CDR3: TGTGCCAGCAGCTTGGCCACTGGGCTGAGCACCGGGGAGCTGTTTTTT. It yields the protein CASSLATGLSTGELFF.